Each of the 2 T cell receptor beta chains below was sequenced from the same sample in a study of T cells in Graves' hyperthyroidism and ophthalmopathy. Amplification of TCR beta CDR3 regions used RNA as the template. The study used the HTBI primer set for a first-round RT-PCR of the TCR CDR3. TCRdb itself ran the multiplex PCR reads through MiXCR, one entry per CDR3 protein. Of approximately 610,000 distinct CDR3 sequences in the sample, roughly 14% are singletons; the top ten hold 3.5% to 4.5%. Source material: blood. The receptors come from a middle-aged woman with Graves' ophthalmopathy.

This clonotype was picked up many times. The chain employs TRBV27 and TRBJ1-1, with 8 bases fitting TRBD1. Germline lookup yields CDR1 MNHEY and CDR2 SMNVEV (reference sequence). The CDR3 contains 14 residues. With 4 bases clipped from V and 5 bases from J, the junction kept 6 bases outside the gene matches. The CDR3 spells CASSSSTGVTEAFF. CDR3 coding DNA: TGTGCCAGCAGTTCATCGACAGGGGTGACTGAAGCTTTCTTT.

This chain uses TRBV5-1 with TRBJ2-5, with D possibly matching TRBD1 (5 bases). The CDR3 contains 14 residues. V lost 3 bases and J lost 4, with 13 bases in between. The germline gives CDR1 SGHRS, CDR2 YFSETQ. CDR3 residues: CASSYGHGRETQYF. CDR3 nucleotides: TGCGCCAGCAGCTATGGACACGGACGAGAGACCCAGTACTTC.